A selection of T cell receptor beta chains follows, all from one sample in a study of T-cell reconstitution after alpha-beta-depleted transplantation in children. MiXCR was run by TCRdb on the PCR reads, yielding one entry per CDR3 protein. The sample includes about 540,000 distinct CDR3 sequences, about 16% of them seen just once. The specimen was PBMCs from the stem cell graft donor, collected from the stem cell graft. The receptors derive from a human donor who donated a stem cell graft to a child with acute lymphoblastic leukemia. Both conserved end residues are part of each CDR3. A D gene is named only where the DNA matches it firmly. Clone sizes are given selectively: once, few, many, or a class where the clone is expanded.

len	v_gene	j_gene	d_gene	abundance	CDR3nt	CDR3aa
13	TRBV7-6	TRBJ2-7	.	.	TGTGCCATCGGACCCGGGGAGGTTTACGAGCAGTACTTC	CAIGPGEVYEQYF
15	TRBV15	TRBJ2-7	.	.	TGTGCCACCAGCAGAGATCCTGATGGAACCTACGAGCAGTACTTC	CATSRDPDGTYEQYF
14	TRBV20-1	TRBJ2-5	TRBD2	few	TGCAGTGCCCAGCCCCGGGGGGAGGGAGAGACCCAGTACTTC	CSAQPRGEGETQYF
16	TRBV6-5	TRBJ2-1	TRBD1	.	TGTGCCAGCAGTTACCCATGGACAGGCTCCTACAATGAGCAGTTCTTC	CASSYPWTGSYNEQFF
16	TRBV12-3/TRBV12-4	TRBJ2-7	TRBD2	.	TGTGCCAGCAGTCCGGGACTAGCGGGAGGAAGGTACGAGCAGTACTTC	CASSPGLAGGRYEQYF
16	TRBV5-5	TRBJ2-5	.	.	TGTGCCAGCAGCGGATTCCCCAGGGGCTGGCGAGAGACCCAGTACTTC	CASSGFPRGWRETQYF
15	TRBV20-1	TRBJ1-4	TRBD1	.	TGCAGTGCTATGACAGGGATCGGAACTAATGAAAAACTGTTTTTT	CSAMTGIGTNEKLFF
14	TRBV6-1	TRBJ1-5	TRBD1	.	TGTGCCAGCAGCCCAGACAGGGGCCGCGGGGACCAGCATTTT	CASSPDRGRGDQHF
14	TRBV18	TRBJ1-1	.	once	TGTGCCAGCTCACCACGGAGCCCGACCACTGAAGCTTTCTTT	CASSPRSPTTEAFF
15	TRBV10-2	TRBJ2-2	.	few	TGCGCCAGCAGTTTTTCGGTATTAAACACCGGGGAGCTGTTTTTT	CASSFSVLNTGELFF
13	TRBV5-1	TRBJ2-1	.	many	TGCGCCAGCAGAACGGGAGCAGGCAATGAGCAGTTCTTC	CASRTGAGNEQFF
13	TRBV9	TRBJ2-7	.	many	TGTGCCAGCAGCGTAGGACTGCGGTACGAGCAGTACTTC	CASSVGLRYEQYF
12	TRBV6-2/TRBV6-3	TRBJ2-7	.	.	TGTGCCAGCAGTAGACAGATATACGAGCAGTACTTC	CASSRQIYEQYF
15	TRBV12-3/TRBV12-4	TRBJ2-3	TRBD2	.	TGTGCCAGCAGCTTGAGGGGCGGGAGTGCAGATACGCAGTATTTT	CASSLRGGSADTQYF
13	TRBV7-9	TRBJ2-5	.	many	TGTGCCAGCAGCTCCGGGAACCAAGAGACCCAGTACTTC	CASSSGNQETQYF
14	TRBV6-1	TRBJ1-4	.	.	TGTGCCAGCAGTGAAGGGGCAGGGACGATGGAACTGTTTTTT	CASSEGAGTMELFF
15	TRBV28	TRBJ2-1	TRBD2	once	TGTGCCAGCAGCCTAGCGGAGGGGTTACTTGGTGAGCAGTTCTTC	CASSLAEGLLGEQFF
16	TRBV3-1	TRBJ2-1	TRBD2	.	TGTGCCAGCAGCCCACTGACTAGCGGGAGTATTGGGGAGCAGTTCTTC	CASSPLTSGSIGEQFF
14	TRBV27	TRBJ2-2	.	.	TGTGCCAGCAGATGGACAGTGAACACCGGGGAGCTGTTTTTT	CASRWTVNTGELFF
14	TRBV5-1	TRBJ1-1	TRBD1	few	TGCGCCAGCAGCTTGGAGGGGGCGACCACTGAAGCTTTCTTT	CASSLEGATTEAFF
14	TRBV29-1	TRBJ2-3	.	.	TGCAGCGTTGGCGGGGGACAGGGCACAGATACGCAGTATTTT	CSVGGGQGTDTQYF
18	TRBV4-1	TRBJ1-3	.	few	TGCGCCAGCAGCCAAGCGAGATCGGGCATTCTCTCTGGAAACACCATATATTTT	CASSQARSGILSGNTIYF
15	TRBV12-3/TRBV12-4	TRBJ2-1	TRBD2	few	TGTGCCAGCAGCCAAACTAGCGGGAGTGGGTATGAGCAGTTCTTC	CASSQTSGSGYEQFF
13	TRBV9	TRBJ2-1	.	.	TGTGCCAGCGGGAGGACATCTTACAATGAGCAGTTCTTC	CASGRTSYNEQFF
14	TRBV20-1	TRBJ1-5	.	.	TGCAGTGCTAGAGAGGGTTCCGGCAATCAGCCCCAGCATTTT	CSAREGSGNQPQHF
15	TRBV4-1	TRBJ2-7	.	many	TGCGCCAGCAGCCAAGTTGATCCAGGTTCCTACGAGCAGTACTTC	CASSQVDPGSYEQYF
15	TRBV24-1	TRBJ2-2	TRBD2	.	TGTGCCACCAGTGGGGAGGGTGTCGGCACCGGGGAGCTGTTTTTT	CATSGEGVGTGELFF
15	TRBV7-9	TRBJ2-7	TRBD2	.	TGTGCCAGCAGTTCTACTAGCGTAGACTCCTACGAGCAGTACTTC	CASSSTSVDSYEQYF
12	TRBV2	TRBJ2-3	.	few	TGTGCCAGCAGTGAAAGCTCTGCTACGCAGTATTTT	CASSESSATQYF
11	TRBV12-3/TRBV12-4	TRBJ2-1	.	few	TGTGCCAGCAGTGTCGACAATGAGCAGTTCTTC	CASSVDNEQFF